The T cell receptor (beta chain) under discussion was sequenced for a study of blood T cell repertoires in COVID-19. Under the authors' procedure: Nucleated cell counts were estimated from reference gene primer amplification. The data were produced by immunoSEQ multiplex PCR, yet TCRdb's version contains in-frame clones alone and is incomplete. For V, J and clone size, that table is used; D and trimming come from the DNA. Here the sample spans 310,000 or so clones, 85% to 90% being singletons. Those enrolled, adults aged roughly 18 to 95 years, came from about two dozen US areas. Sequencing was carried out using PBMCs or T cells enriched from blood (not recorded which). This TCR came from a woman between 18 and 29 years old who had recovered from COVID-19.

This chain's CDR3 is CASETGGSYEQYF. CDR3 nucleotides: TGTGCCAGCGAGACAGGGGGCTCCTACGAGCAGTACTTC. The chain recombines TRBV3-1 (or the pseudogene TRBV3-2) with TRBJ2-7, with 9 nucleotides matching TRBD1. Germline V gives CDR1 LGHDT, CDR2 YNNKEL (reference sequence). Trimming cost V 8 bases and J 0 bases; bases outside gene matches: 2. The CDR3 is 13 amino acids.